These 12 T cell receptor beta chains were sequenced from one sample in a study of graft-versus-host responses after intestinal transplantation. Sequencing used immunoSEQ multiplex PCR; TCRdb keeps in-frame clones, though not all of them. Of fewer than 20,000 clones listed, roughly 37% are singletons. The specimen comprised alloreactive CD4+ T cells from a mixed lymphocyte reaction culture, sampled before intestinal transplant. As to subset: CFSE-low proliferating T cells sorted from approximately six-day pre-transplant mixed lymphocyte reaction (GvH or HvG direction). The receptors here all came from a human patient who received an intestinal transplant.

This clone has just a few counts. V and J are TRBV30 and TRBJ1-6; D perhaps matches TRBD1 (6 bases). Trimming stripped 3 bases from V and 10 bases from J, with 13 bases between. CDR1 GTSNPN and CDR2 SVGIG come from the germline V gene (reference sequence). The CDR3 sequence is 13 residues long. Here the CDR3 reads CAWRPQGASPLHF. As DNA, the CDR3 is TGTGCCTGGAGGCCACAGGGAGCGTCACCCCTCCACTTT.

The rearrangement uses TRBV5-6 and TRBJ1-3; 9 bases line up with TRBD1. Germline CDR1 is SGHDT and CDR2 is YYEEEE. V shed 1 base and J 2 bases; nucleotides not matched to a gene: 1. The CDR3 sequence is 15 residues long. DNA for the CDR3: TGTGCCAGCAGCTTGACAGGGGGCGCTGGAAACACCATATATTTT. It translates to CASSLTGGAGNTIYF.

This clone was seen a handful of times. The J gene is TRBJ1-2, the V gene TRBV18; weak D call: TRBD1 (5 bases). Looked up from germline, CDR1 is KGHSH and CDR2 is LQKENI. Trimming removed 3 bases from V and 2 bases from J, with 19 bases in between. The CDR3 covers 17 residues. The CDR3: CASSPPGNRRYNYGYTF. The CDR3 nucleotides read TGTGCCAGCTCACCGCCAGGGAACAGACGCTACAACTATGGCTACACCTTC.

This clone is classed as medium-sized. The chain joins TRBV4-1 to TRBJ1-3; tentatively, D is TRBD1 (5 bases). V was clipped by 5 bases and J by 16 bases, with 21 bases between them. CDR1 is MGHRA, CDR2 YSYEKL, per germline. The CDR3 is 13 residues long. The CDR3 reads CASSAELGAGDYF. DNA for the CDR3: TGCGCCAGCAGCGCCGAACTAGGGGCCGGCGATTATTTT.

The chain links TRBV19 to TRBJ2-1; 9 nucleotides line up with TRBD1. V was clipped by 5 bases and J by 9 bases; unmatched bases: 8. The CDR3 totals 14 residues. Germline values: CDR1 LNHDA, CDR2 SQIVND (reference sequence). The chain's CDR3 is CASSRGQGSGEQFF. CDR3 bases: TGTGCCAGTAGTCGGGGACAGGGTTCGGGTGAGCAGTTCTTC.

The J gene is TRBJ2-7, the V gene TRBV4-1, with D possibly matching TRBD2 (7 bases). Looked up from germline, CDR1 is MGHRA and CDR2 is YSYEKL. The CDR3 covers 20 residues. Trimming stripped 6 bases from V and 3 bases from J, with 33 bases between. As DNA, the CDR3 is TGCGCCAGCAGGCCCTACTTCCCTCGGGGGGCTCAGGCCCCCCGCTACGAGCAGTACTTC. As protein: CASRPYFPRGAQAPRYEQYF.

The chain uses TRBV7-9 and TRBJ2-3, with D maybe TRBD1 (5 bases). This CDR3 has 16 residues. V was trimmed by 5 bases and J by 0 bases, leaving 15 bases between them. Germline loops: CDR1 SEHNR, CDR2 FQNEAQ (reference sequence). For the CDR3, the DNA is TGTGCCAGCAGCATCCAGGGAAGCTTCAGCACAGATACGCAGTATTTT. Translation: CASSIQGSFSTDTQYF. Full variable domain (remainder filled in from reference TRBV7-9 and TRBJ2-3): DTGVSQNPRHKITKRGQNVTFRCDPISEHNRLYWYRQTLGQGPEFLTYFQNEAQLEKSRLLSDRFSAERPKGSFSTLEIQRTEQGDSAMYLCASSIQGSFSTDTQYFGPGTRLTVL.

This clone was seen a handful of times. The chain combines TRBV7-9 with TRBJ2-7, with 8 bases lining up with TRBD1. The CDR3 length is 14 residues. Germline loops: CDR1 SEHNR, CDR2 FQNEAQ (reference sequence). The V gene end was trimmed by 4 bases and the J gene end by 5 bases; junction bases not matched to a gene: 7. CDR3 DNA: TGTGCCAGCAGCTGGGGGGACAGGATCCACGAGCAGTACTTC. This gives the protein CASSWGDRIHEQYF.

The chain carries TRBV21-1 and TRBJ2-7; the table calls TRBD1, which could not be checked here. TRBV21-1 is a documented pseudogene. This CDR3 spans 12 amino acids. For the CDR3, the DNA is TGTGCCAGCGGCCGATGTCAGGTCGAGCAGTACTTC. Translation: CASGRCQVEQYF.

V is TRBV11-3 and J is TRBJ2-3, with 8 bases aligning to TRBD2. The CDR3 has 16 amino acids. The junction had 12 bases not matched to a gene; V was cut back by 4 bases and J by 6 bases. Germline V lookup: CDR1 SGHNT, CDR2 YENEEA. The CDR3 DNA is TGTGCCAGCAGCTCGCATCAATACTCGGGGGGGGATACGCAGTATTTT. Translated: CASSSHQYSGGDTQYF.

In this sample, this clone is medium-sized. The gene calls are TRBV4-2 and TRBJ2-7; 8 bases align to TRBD1. The length of the CDR3 is 15 residues. Trimming took 5 bases from V and 0 from J; bases not matched to a gene: 6. Germline CDR1 LGHNA, CDR2 YNFKEQ. CDR3 in amino acids: CASSWGDRRSYEQYF. The DNA for the CDR3 is TGTGCCAGCAGCTGGGGGGACAGGCGCTCCTACGAGCAGTACTTC.

This clone was counted between two and nine times. CDR3 sequence (DNA): TGTGCCAGCAGGTCCGGGACCCAAAACGGACCCCTCCACTTT. Amino acid sequence: CASRSGTQNGPLHF. The chain carries TRBV5-4 and TRBJ1-6; D perhaps matches TRBD1 (5 bases). Looked up from germline, CDR1 is SGHNT and CDR2 is YYREEE (reference sequence). V shed 5 bases and J shed 12 bases, with 18 bases lying between them. The CDR3 loop spans 14 amino acids.